The T cell receptor (beta chain) described here comes from a study of T cell changes during pregnancy in multiple sclerosis. Sequenced by immunoSEQ multiplex PCR; TCRdb stores in-frame clones only, minus some. This sample has approximately 50,000 clones, with approximately 90% found just once. The CDR3 spans 15 residues. V lost 4 bases to trimming and J lost 6 bases; unmatched junction nucleotides: 10. Germline loops: CDR1 LNHDA, CDR2 SQIVND (reference sequence). This TCR came from a female donor with multiple sclerosis, enrolled in a pregnancy study. Here the sequenced sample was CD4+ T cells from peripheral blood mononuclear cells, taken after pregnancy. This chain connects TRBV19 to TRBJ2-7; 9 nucleotides agree with TRBD1. Written as DNA, the CDR3 is TGTGCCAGTAGTACGACCGGGACAGGGATTAGCGAGCAGTACTTC. Encoded protein: CASSTTGTGISEQYF.